This section outlines one TCR beta chain sequence together with its context. Its specificity is unknown. 5'RACE template switching produced TCR cDNA carrying a universal primer site and UMIs. TCRdb independently ran MiXCR on the 5' RACE reads; one entry per CDR3 protein. The table lists some 500,000 distinct CDR3 sequences, 13% of them singletons. Germline values: CDR1 SGHTA, CDR2 FQGNSA. Losses at the gene ends were 8 bases for V and 2 bases for J; bases not matched to a gene: 5. The CDR3 covers 14 residues. This sample was taken from a study of T cells after yellow fever vaccination. The study's findings and limits: By day 5 rather than day 15, the secondary response had peaked, though it was weaker.

This chain connects TRBV7-2 to TRBJ2-1, with 8 bases fitting TRBD1. The receptor was derived from a man aged 25-40 years who received the YFV17D yellow fever vaccine. The input for sequencing was PBMCs, taken on the day of the yellow fever booster vaccination. CDR3 sequence: CASREDRAYNEQFF. In nucleotides, the CDR3 is TGTGCCAGCCGTGAGGACAGGGCCTACAATGAGCAGTTCTTC. The variable domain in full, with the rest retrieved from reference TRBV7-2 and TRBJ2-1, is GAGVSQSPSNKVTEKGKDVELRCDPISGHTALYWYRQSLGQGLEFLIYFQGNSAPDKSGLPSDRFSAERTGGSVSTLTIQRTQQEDSAVYLCASREDRAYNEQFFGPGTRLTVL.